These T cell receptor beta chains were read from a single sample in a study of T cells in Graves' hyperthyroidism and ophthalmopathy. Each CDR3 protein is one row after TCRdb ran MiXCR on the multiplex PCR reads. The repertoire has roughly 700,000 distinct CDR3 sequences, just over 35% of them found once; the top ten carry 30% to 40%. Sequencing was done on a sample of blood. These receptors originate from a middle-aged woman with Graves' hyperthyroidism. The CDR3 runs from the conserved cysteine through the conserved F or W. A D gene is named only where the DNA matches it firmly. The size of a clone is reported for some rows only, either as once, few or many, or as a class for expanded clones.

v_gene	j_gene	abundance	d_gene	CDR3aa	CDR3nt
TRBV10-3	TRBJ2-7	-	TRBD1	CASSEQGTGSYEQYF	TGTGCCAGCAGTGAACAGGGGACAGGGAGCTACGAGCAGTACTTC
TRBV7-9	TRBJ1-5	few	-	CASRVTGGNQPQHF	TGTGCCAGCAGGGTGACAGGAGGAAATCAGCCCCAGCATTTT
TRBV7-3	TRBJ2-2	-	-	CASSPIAEDTGELFF	TGTGCCAGCTCGCCGATAGCGGAAGACACCGGGGAGCTGTTTTTT
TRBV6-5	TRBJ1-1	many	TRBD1	CASSGTEDPQAFF	TGTGCCAGCAGTGGGACAGAGGACCCGCAAGCTTTCTTT
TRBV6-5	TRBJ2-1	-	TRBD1	CASSSDGTGGLYNEQFF	TGTGCCAGCAGTTCCGACGGGACAGGGGGCTTGTACAATGAGCAGTTCTTC
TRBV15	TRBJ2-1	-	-	CATSRYRDEQFF	TGTGCCACCAGCAGATACAGAGATGAGCAGTTCTTC
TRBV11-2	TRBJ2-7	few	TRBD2	CASSRSGRAFDEQYF	TGTGCCAGCAGCCGCAGCGGGAGGGCCTTCGACGAGCAGTACTTC
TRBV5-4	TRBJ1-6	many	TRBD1	CASRNDPGQSNSPLHF	TGTGCCAGCAGAAACGACCCGGGACAGAGTAATTCACCCCTCCACTTT
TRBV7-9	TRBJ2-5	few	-	CASSNPSWGVGTQYF	TGTGCCAGCTCCAACCCCTCTTGGGGGGTGGGGACCCAGTACTTC
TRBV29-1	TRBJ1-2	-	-	CSVYRPEGYGGYTF	TGCAGCGTTTACAGGCCCGAGGGCTACGGTGGCTACACCTTC
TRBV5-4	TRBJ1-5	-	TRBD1	CASSLLTGGDQPQHF	TGTGCCAGCAGCTTGTTGACAGGGGGCGACCAGCCCCAGCATTTT
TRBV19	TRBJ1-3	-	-	CASSMPNSGNTIYF	TGTGCCAGTAGTATGCCGAACTCTGGAAACACCATATATTTT
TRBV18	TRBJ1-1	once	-	CASSPRASEAFF	TGTGCCAGCTCACCCAGGGCGTCTGAAGCTTTCTTT
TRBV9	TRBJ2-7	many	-	CASSADGDSYEQYF	TGTGCCAGCAGCGCGGACGGAGACTCCTACGAGCAGTACTTC
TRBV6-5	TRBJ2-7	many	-	CASRNYEQYF	TGTGCCAGCAGGAACTACGAGCAGTACTTC
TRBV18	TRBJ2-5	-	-	CASSPPIRQTQYF	TGTGCCAGCTCACCACCGATTCGACAGACCCAGTACTTC
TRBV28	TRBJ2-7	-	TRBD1	CASSFGFDRGPYEQYF	TGTGCCAGCAGTTTCGGGTTCGACAGGGGGCCCTACGAGCAGTACTTC
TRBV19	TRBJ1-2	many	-	CAGQGGGDYGYTF	TGTGCCGGCCAAGGCGGGGGGGACTATGGCTACACCTTC
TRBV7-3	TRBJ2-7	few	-	CASSRRANGVEQYF	TGTGCCAGCAGCAGGAGGGCCAACGGGGTCGAGCAGTACTTC
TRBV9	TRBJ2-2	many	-	CASSSRDGGELFF	TGTGCCAGCAGCTCGAGGGACGGCGGGGAGCTGTTTTTT
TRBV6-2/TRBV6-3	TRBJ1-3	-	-	CASSYVSGNTTYF	TGTGCCAGCAGTTACGTCTCTGGAAACACCACATATTTT
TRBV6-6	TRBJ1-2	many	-	CASSRGYDYGYTF	TGTGCCAGCAGCCGCGGCTATGACTATGGCTACACCTTC
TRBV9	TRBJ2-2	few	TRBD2	CASSAGLAGELSNTGELFF	TGTGCCAGCAGCGCCGGACTAGCGGGAGAGCTTTCGAACACCGGGGAGCTGTTTTTT
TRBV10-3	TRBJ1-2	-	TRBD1	CASSAGGGQRLPYGYTF	TGTGCCAGCAGTGCAGGTGGGGGACAGCGTTTACCCTATGGCTACACCTTC
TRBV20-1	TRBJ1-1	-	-	CSLRRRGLWGSRNTEAFF	TGCAGTCTAAGGAGAAGGGGCCTTTGGGGGAGCAGGAACACTGAAGCTTTCTTT
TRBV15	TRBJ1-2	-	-	CATSRLGYGYTF	TGTGCCACCAGCCGCCTAGGGTATGGCTACACTTTC
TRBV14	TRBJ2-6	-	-	CASSQELGFSGANVLTF	TGTGCCAGCAGCCAAGAGCTGGGTTTCTCTGGGGCCAACGTCCTGACTTTC
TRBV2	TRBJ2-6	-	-	CASRGSHSGANVLTF	TGTGCCAGCAGGGGGTCCCACTCTGGGGCCAACGTCCTGACTTTC
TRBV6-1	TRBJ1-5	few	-	CASRRLSDNQPQHF	TGTGCCAGCCGAAGGTTGAGCGATAATCAGCCCCAGCATTTT
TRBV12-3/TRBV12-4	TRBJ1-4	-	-	CASSFSRLGEKLFF	TGTGCCAGCAGTTTTTCACGGCTGGGAGAAAAACTGTTTTTT